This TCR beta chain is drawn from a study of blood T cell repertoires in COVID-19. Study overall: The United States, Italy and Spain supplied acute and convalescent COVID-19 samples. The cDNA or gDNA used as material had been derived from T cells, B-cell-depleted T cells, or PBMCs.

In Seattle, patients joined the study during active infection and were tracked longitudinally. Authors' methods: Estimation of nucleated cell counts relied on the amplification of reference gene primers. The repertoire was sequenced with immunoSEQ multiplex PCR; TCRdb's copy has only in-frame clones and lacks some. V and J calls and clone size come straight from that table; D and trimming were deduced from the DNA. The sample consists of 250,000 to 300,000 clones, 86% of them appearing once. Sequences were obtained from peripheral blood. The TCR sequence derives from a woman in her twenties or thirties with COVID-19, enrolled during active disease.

The CDR3 coding sequence is TGTGCCAGCAGTTTGGGTCAGGGGGGTGAAAAACTGTTTTTT. Translating gives CASSLGQGGEKLFF. V is TRBV28 and J is TRBJ1-4, with TRBD1 identical over 7 bases. The length of the CDR3 is 14 residues. V trimming: 3 bases; J trimming: 7 bases; junction bases outside the gene matches: 5. From germline, CDR1 is MDHEN and CDR2 SYDVKM.